This T cell receptor beta chain is from a study of blood T cell repertoires in COVID-19. As for the study in general: Samples representing acute and convalescent COVID-19 were sourced from the United States, Italy and Spain. T cells, B-cell-depleted T cells, or PBMCs provided the cDNA or gDNA that served as material.

V was trimmed by 2 bases and J by 5 bases, leaving 9 bases between them. This CDR3 has 13 amino acids. Germline CDR1 reads ENHRY; CDR2 reads SYGVKD. Original methodology: Reference gene primer amplification yielded estimated nucleated cell counts. Using immunoSEQ multiplex PCR, the repertoire was profiled, and TCRdb retains in-frame clones only, with some absent. V, J and clone size are taken as reported in that table, and D and trimming were inferred from the DNA itself. The sample includes about 110,000 clones, about four fifths seen only once; the top ten take more than 8%. The specimen sequenced was peripheral blood. This clonotype was obtained from a woman between 70 and 85 years old with acute or convalescent COVID-19. The genes are TRBV10-3 and TRBJ2-5; D possibly corresponds to TRBD2 (6 bases). DNA for the CDR3: TGTGCCATCAGTGAGGGGGGGTTGGAGACCCAGTACTTC. Translation: CAISEGGLETQYF.